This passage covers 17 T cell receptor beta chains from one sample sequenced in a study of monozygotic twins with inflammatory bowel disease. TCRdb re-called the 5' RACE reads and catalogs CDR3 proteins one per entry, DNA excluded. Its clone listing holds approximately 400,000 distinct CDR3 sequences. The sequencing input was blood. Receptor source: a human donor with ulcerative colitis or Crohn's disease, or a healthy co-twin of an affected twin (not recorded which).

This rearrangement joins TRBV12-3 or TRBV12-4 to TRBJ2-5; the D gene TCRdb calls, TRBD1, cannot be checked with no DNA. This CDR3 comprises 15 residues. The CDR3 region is CASTNLDRGQETQYF.

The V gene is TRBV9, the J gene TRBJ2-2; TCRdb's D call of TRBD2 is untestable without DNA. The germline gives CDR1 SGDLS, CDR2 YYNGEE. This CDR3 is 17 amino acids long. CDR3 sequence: CASSALSSGGNTGELFF.

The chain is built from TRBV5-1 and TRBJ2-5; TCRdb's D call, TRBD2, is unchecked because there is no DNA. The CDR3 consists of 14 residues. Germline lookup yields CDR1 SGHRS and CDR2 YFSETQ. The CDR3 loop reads CASSTRAERETQYF.

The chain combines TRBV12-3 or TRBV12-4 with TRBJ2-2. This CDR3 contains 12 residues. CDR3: CASKPDTGELFF.

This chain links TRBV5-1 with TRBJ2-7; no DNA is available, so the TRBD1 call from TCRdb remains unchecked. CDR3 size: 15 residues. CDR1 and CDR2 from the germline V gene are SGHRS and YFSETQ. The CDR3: CASSTSGTGSYEQYF.

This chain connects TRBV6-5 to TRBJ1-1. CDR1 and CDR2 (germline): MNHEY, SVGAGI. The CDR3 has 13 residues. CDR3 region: CASSYVRGAEAFF.

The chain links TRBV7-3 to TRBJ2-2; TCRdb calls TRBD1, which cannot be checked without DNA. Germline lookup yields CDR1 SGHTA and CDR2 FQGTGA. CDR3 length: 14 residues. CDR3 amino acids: CASSFGGQLGELFF.

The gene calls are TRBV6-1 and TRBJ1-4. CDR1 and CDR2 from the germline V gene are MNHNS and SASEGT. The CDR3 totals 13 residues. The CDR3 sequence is CASSAAYNEKLFF.

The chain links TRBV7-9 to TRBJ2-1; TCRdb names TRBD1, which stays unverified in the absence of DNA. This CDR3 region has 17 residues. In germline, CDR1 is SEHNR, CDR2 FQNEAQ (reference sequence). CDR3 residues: CASSLSLWAGDSNEQFF.

CDR3 sequence: CASQGRNQPQHF. J is TRBJ1-5 and V is TRBV2; TCRdb picks TRBD1, but there is no DNA to check that call. CDR1 is SNHLY and CDR2 is FYNNEI in the germline V gene. This CDR3 comprises 12 residues.

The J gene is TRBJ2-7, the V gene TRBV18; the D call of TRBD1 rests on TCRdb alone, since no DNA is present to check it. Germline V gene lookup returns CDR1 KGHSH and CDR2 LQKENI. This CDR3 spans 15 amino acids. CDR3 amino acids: CASSPGLAAPDEQYF.

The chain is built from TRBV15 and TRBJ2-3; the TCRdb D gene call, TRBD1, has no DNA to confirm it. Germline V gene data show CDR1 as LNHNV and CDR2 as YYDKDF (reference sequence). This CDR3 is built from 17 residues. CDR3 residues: CATSRNLNPDGTDTQYF.

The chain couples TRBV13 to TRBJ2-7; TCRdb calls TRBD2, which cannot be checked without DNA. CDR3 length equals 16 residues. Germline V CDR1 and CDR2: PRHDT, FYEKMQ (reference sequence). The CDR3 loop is CASSPKPGLAGYEQYF.

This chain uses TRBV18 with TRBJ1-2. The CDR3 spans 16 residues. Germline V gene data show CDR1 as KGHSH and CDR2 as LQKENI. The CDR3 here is CASSPPGTVLMSGYTF.

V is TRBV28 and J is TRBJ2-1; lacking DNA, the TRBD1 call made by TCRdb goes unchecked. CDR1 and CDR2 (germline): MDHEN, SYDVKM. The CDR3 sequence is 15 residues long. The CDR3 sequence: CASSFQGARINEQFF.

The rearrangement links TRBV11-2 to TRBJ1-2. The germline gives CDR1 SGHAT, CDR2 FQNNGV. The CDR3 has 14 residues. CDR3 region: CASSLFLTGAGYTF.

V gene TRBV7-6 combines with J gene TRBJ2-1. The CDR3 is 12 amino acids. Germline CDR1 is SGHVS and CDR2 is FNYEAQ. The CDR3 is CASSLSGPEQFF.